The entry below describes one T cell receptor (beta chain). What it binds is not known. The junction differs from germline at one of its ends, possibly a read error. The sample's time point: patch test 2, 6 weeks after DPC sensitization. The sample's treatment: therapeutic diphenylcyclopropenone sensitization with weekly scalp DPC. Germline CDR1 is SGHDN and CDR2 is FVKESK. This CDR3 region has 13 residues. The data were taken from a study of human T cells and chemical hapten exposure. Study-wide background: Small discrepancies in pooled library volume mainly accounted for the varying TCR yields per sample.

Study outcomes and limitations: The number of TCRs over 1 in 1000 frequency stayed unchanged after DPC.

In the library, unique molecular identifiers were attached to individual cDNA molecules. Per the authors' pipeline: Sample-level TCR yields exhibited a median of approximately 88,000, with a range of roughly 20,000 to 750,000. A single record per CDR3 protein comes from TCRdb applying MiXCR to the RACE reads. The V and J calls here are based on TCRdb, not the publication. The sample contains fewer than 85,000 distinct CDR3 sequences, roughly 11% of which appear only once. The chain couples TRBV14 to TRBJ2-3, with D perhaps matching TRBD1 (6 bases). The sequence came from a young man with alopecia areata. Some clones in this sample may be carry-over from other donors' samples. The sample here was whole blood, taken in connection with sensitization to the hapten diphenylcyclopropenone (DPC). The CDR3 DNA is TGTGCCAGCAGCCAAGACCCAGGGGATACGCTGTATTTT. Translated: CASSQDPGDTLYF.